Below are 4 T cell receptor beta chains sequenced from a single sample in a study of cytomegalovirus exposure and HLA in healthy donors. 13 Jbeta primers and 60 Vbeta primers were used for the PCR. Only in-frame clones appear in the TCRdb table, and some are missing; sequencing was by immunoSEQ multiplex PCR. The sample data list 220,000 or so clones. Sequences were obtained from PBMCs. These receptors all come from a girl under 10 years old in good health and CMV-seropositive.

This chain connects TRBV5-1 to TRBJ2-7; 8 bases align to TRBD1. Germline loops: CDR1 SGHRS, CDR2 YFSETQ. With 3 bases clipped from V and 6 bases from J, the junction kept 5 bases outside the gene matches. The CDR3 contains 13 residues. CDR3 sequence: CASSWGTGGEQYF. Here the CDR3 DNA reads TGCGCCAGCAGCTGGGGAACAGGGGGCGAGCAGTACTTC.

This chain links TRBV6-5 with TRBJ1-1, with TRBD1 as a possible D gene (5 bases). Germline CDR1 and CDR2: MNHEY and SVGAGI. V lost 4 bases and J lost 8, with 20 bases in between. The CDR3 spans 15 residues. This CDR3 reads CASSSTFGGRSEAFF. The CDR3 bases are TGTGCCAGCAGTTCAACCTTCGGGGGACGAAGCGAAGCTTTCTTT.

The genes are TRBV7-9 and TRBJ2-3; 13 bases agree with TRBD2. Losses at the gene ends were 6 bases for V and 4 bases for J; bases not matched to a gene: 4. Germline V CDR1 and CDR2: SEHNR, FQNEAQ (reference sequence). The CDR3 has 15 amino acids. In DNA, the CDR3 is TGTGCCAGCAGACAAGGACTAGCGGGAGCAGATACGCAGTATTTT. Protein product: CASRQGLAGADTQYF.

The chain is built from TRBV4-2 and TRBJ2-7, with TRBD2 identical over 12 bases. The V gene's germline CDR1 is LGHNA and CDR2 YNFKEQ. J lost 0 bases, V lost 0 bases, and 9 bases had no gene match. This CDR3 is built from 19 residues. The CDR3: CASSQDIGLAGIISYEQYF. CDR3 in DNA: TGTGCCAGCAGCCAAGATATTGGACTAGCGGGGATTATCTCCTACGAGCAGTACTTC.